This T cell receptor beta chain comes out of a study of T cells in Graves' hyperthyroidism and ophthalmopathy. Template material for amplifying TCR beta CDR3 regions consisted of RNA transcripts. The HTBI primer set was used in a first-round RT-PCR of the TCR CDR3. TCRdb fed the multiplex PCR reads into MiXCR, producing one record per CDR3 protein. The repertoire includes hundreds of thousands of distinct CDR3 sequences, 40% to 55% of them detected once, and just over 8% sits in the top ten. In the case of this clonotype: A much larger clone lies a single base off, so this may be a read error.

The study defined stable Graves' hyperthyroidism as no ophthalmopathy progression within 18 months. V shed 3 bases, J shed 5 bases, and the junction held 7 bases outside the gene matches. This CDR3 is 15 amino acids long. CDR1 and CDR2 (germline): SNHLY, FYNNEI. This clonotype originated in a woman aged 18 to 35 with Graves' hyperthyroidism. Sequencing input: peripheral blood or thyroid tissue (not recorded which). The V gene is TRBV2, the J gene TRBJ2-5, with TRBD2 identical over 9 bases. The CDR3 here is CASSDAGGPGETQYF. The DNA for the CDR3 is TGTGCCAGCAGTGACGCGGGAGGGCCTGGTGAGACCCAGTACTTC.